This T cell receptor beta chain was recovered during a study of shared clonotypes between healthy human individuals. Turning to the study itself: The plates for each donor numbered three CD4 naive, three CD4 memory, two CD8 naive and one CD8 memory. Broader study findings: Large sequencing depth failed to make sorted-subset sequencing complete, rarefaction showed. Larger estimated richness was generally recorded for naive subsets relative to memory subsets.

CDR1 is SGHRS, CDR2 YFSETQ, per germline. CDR3 size: 14 residues. Deletions cut 0 bases from V and 4 bases from J, with 10 bases between. Deep-level running was used for the assay. Here immunoSEQ multiplex PCR was the method, and the copy in TCRdb shows in-frame clones only, minus some. The table shows 1.6 million or so clones, with roughly 95% occurring only once. As to this clone: The antigen remains unidentified.

The chain links TRBV5-1 to TRBJ2-5, with D maybe TRBD2 (5 bases). The sequence came from a man aged 25 to 45 in good health. The sample comprised naive CD4+ T cells sorted from blood. The subset here: CD45RA+ positively selected. CDR3 protein: CASSLVGMGETQYF. The CDR3 DNA reads TGCGCCAGCAGCTTGGTCGGGATGGGAGAGACCCAGTACTTC.